The clone carrying this T cell receptor (beta chain) was seen repeatedly, ten times or more. Its antigen remains unknown. Germline assignment: CDR1 MGHDK and CDR2 SYGVNS. V lost 5 bases and J 2 bases, leaving 13 bases between the germline ends. The CDR3 is 14 residues long. This record belongs to a study of T-cell reconstitution after alpha-beta-depleted transplantation in children. Broader study findings: T-cell counts and diversity at one year post-transplant came mainly from newly produced T cells.

Unique molecular identifiers were incorporated into the prepared TCRbeta library. In TCRdb, the PCR reads were re-called with MiXCR into one record per CDR3 protein. Altogether about 200,000 distinct CDR3 sequences are present, 5.5% to 7% being singletons, with the ten largest covering 5% to 6.5%. The sequencing used PBMCs, collected before TCRalphabeta/CD19-depleted stem cell transplant. This TCR was recovered from a boy between 2 and 10 years old with acute lymphoblastic leukemia, due to receive a stem cell transplant. The chain employs TRBV25-1 and TRBJ2-7; D gene uncertain. This CDR3 reads CASSRVGAPYEQYF. DNA of the CDR3: TGTGCCAGCAGTAGGGTAGGAGCGCCCTACGAGCAGTACTTC.